The 18 T cell receptor beta chains below were found in one sample sequenced in a study of cytomegalovirus exposure and HLA in healthy donors. TCRdb's copy holds only in-frame clones and misses some; the assay was immunoSEQ multiplex PCR. Seen here are roughly 140,000 clones, about nine tenths observed once, and the top ten hold 0.6% to 0.85%. Sequenced: PBMCs. Receptor source: a man aged 18 to 30 in good health and CMV-seronegative.

This chain links TRBV29-1 with TRBJ2-3; TRBD2 aligns across 7 bases. With V trimmed by 7 bases and J by 0 bases, 7 bases remained unmatched. The CDR3 is made up of 14 amino acids. The germline V gene has CDR1 SQVTM and CDR2 ANQGSEA. CDR3 sequence (DNA): TGCAGCGCCGACGCGGGAGCTAGCACAGATACGCAGTATTTT. This sequence encodes CSADAGASTDTQYF.

This rearrangement joins TRBV6-1 to TRBJ1-1; TRBD1 matches at 7 bases. The CDR3 loop spans 13 amino acids. V gave up 5 bases and J gave up 4 bases; unmatched junction bases: 4. Germline V CDR1 and CDR2: MNHNS, SASEGT. The CDR3 spells CASSLDRATEAFF. CDR3 nucleotide sequence: TGTGCCAGCAGTCTTGACAGGGCCACTGAAGCTTTCTTT.

V and J are TRBV5-1 and TRBJ2-3; tentatively, D is TRBD1 (6 bases). The germline V gene encodes CDR1 SGHRS and CDR2 YFSETQ. The CDR3 extends over 16 amino acids. Trimming removed 6 bases from V and 4 bases from J, with 21 bases in between. Here the CDR3 reads CASKSIPQTGSDTQYF. DNA for the CDR3: TGCGCCAGCAAATCAATCCCCCAAACAGGGTCAGATACGCAGTATTTT.

This clone was picked up one time. The chain couples TRBV19 to TRBJ2-2; 8 bases agree with TRBD1. Germline V gene lookup returns CDR1 LNHDA and CDR2 SQIVND (reference sequence). J lost 5 bases, V lost 3 bases, and 5 bases had no gene match. The CDR3 contains 15 residues. The CDR3 nucleotides read TGTGCCAGTAGTATCCAGGGGGCGCGGACCGGGGAGCTGTTTTTT. This sequence encodes CASSIQGARTGELFF.

The chain recombines TRBV9 with TRBJ2-5, with 7 bases aligning to TRBD2. Trimming at V came to 1 base and at J to 5 bases, leaving 8 bases not matched to a gene. This CDR3 is built from 15 residues. CDR1 and CDR2 (germline): SGDLS, YYNGEE. In DNA, the CDR3 is TGTGCCAGCAGCGTACGGGACTACCCGATGGAGACCCAGTACTTC. As protein: CASSVRDYPMETQYF.

The gene calls are TRBV7-8 and TRBJ2-7, with 7 positions matching TRBD2. Per germline, CDR1 SGHVS and CDR2 FQNEAQ. This CDR3 spans 15 amino acids. Trimming at V came to 4 bases and at J to 1 base, leaving 7 bases not matched to a gene. DNA for the CDR3: TGTGCCAGCAGCTCCGCGGGAGTCGGATCCTACGAGCAGTACGTC. Translated, it gives CASSSAGVGSYEQYV.

The rearrangement uses TRBV9 and TRBJ1-5; D is possibly TRBD1 (5 bases). Germline values: CDR1 SGDLS, CDR2 YYNGEE. The CDR3 has 15 amino acids. V was clipped by 4 bases and J by 0 bases, with 11 bases between them. The CDR3 sequence is CASSSGGYSNQPQHF. The CDR3 DNA is TGTGCCAGCAGCTCCGGGGGGTATAGCAATCAGCCCCAGCATTTT.

The chain has TRBV5-1 and TRBJ1-2; TRBD1 agrees at 7 bases. The V gene's germline CDR1 is SGHRS and CDR2 YFSETQ. Trimming at V came to 4 bases and at J to 7 bases, leaving 10 bases not matched to a gene. There are 14 residues in the CDR3. The CDR3 reads CASSPRQGFSGYTF. Here the CDR3 DNA reads TGCGCCAGCAGCCCTCGACAGGGTTTTTCTGGCTACACCTTC. Drawing the rest from reference TRBV5-1 and TRBJ1-2, the complete variable domain is KAGVTQTPRYLIKTRGQQVTLSCSPISGHRSVSWYQQTPGQGLQFLFEYFSETQRNKGNFPGRFSGRQFSNSRSEMNVSTLELGDSALYLCASSPRQGFSGYTFGSGTRLTVV.

The chain links TRBV2 to TRBJ2-3; TRBD2 aligns across 10 bases. The length of the CDR3 is 16 residues. J lost 2 bases, V lost 6 bases, and 8 bases had no gene match. In germline, CDR1 is SNHLY, CDR2 FYNNEI. CDR3 protein: CASREIAGGYTDTQYF. In nucleotides, the CDR3 is TGTGCCAGCAGGGAAATAGCGGGAGGATACACAGATACGCAGTATTTT. The full variable domain, in which reference TRBV2 and TRBJ2-3 provide the parts outside the CDR3, is EPEVTQTPSHQVTQMGQEVILRCVPISNHLYFYWYRQILGQKVEFLVSFYNNEISEKSEIFDDQFSVERPDGSNFTLKIRSTKLEDSAMYFCASREIAGGYTDTQYFGPGTRLTVL.

The gene calls are TRBV2 and TRBJ2-5; possible D gene TRBD2, 6 bases. Germline-derived CDR1 and CDR2 are SNHLY and FYNNEI. V lost 6 bases to trimming and J lost 4 bases, with 21 bases between them. The CDR3 sequence is 16 residues long. The CDR3 here is CASRAPRMAGRETQYF. The CDR3 DNA sequence: TGTGCCAGCAGAGCACCTCGGATGGCGGGGCGAGAGACCCAGTACTTC.

The gene calls are TRBV9 and TRBJ1-2, with D possibly TRBD1 on 6 matching bases. The CDR3 covers 14 residues. Per the germline V gene, CDR1 is SGDLS and CDR2 is YYNGEE. The V end was cut by 0 bases, the J end by 7 bases, with 13 bases between. CDR3 sequence reads: CASSVGNREGGYTF. The CDR3 bases are TGTGCCAGCAGCGTAGGGAACAGGGAGGGTGGCTACACCTTC.

The chain joins TRBV5-4 to TRBJ1-1; 7 nucleotides align to TRBD1. The CDR3 spans 15 residues. The V and J ends lost 4 bases and 1 base, in that order; junction bases with no gene match: 7. Germline lookup yields CDR1 SGHNT and CDR2 YYREEE (reference sequence). DNA for the CDR3: TGTGCCAGCAGCCCCCGACAGGGAACGAACACTGAAGCTTTCTTT. Protein sequence: CASSPRQGTNTEAFF.

V usage is TRBV5-1 and J usage is TRBJ1-6; 8 bases are a match to TRBD1. Germline CDR1 and CDR2: SGHRS and YFSETQ. The CDR3 loop spans 14 amino acids. J gave up 6 bases and V 4 bases, and 3 bases lay outside the gene matches. In nucleotides, the CDR3 is TGCGCCAGCAGCACGGACAGGGTTAATTCACCCCTCCACTTT. Translation: CASSTDRVNSPLHF.

The chain employs TRBV28 and TRBJ2-2; possible D gene TRBD1, 5 bases. Germline CDR1 and CDR2: MDHEN and SYDVKM. This CDR3 is built from 12 residues. Trimming took 4 bases from V and 6 from J, leaving 6 bases between them. Here the CDR3 reads CASSWTPGELFF. The CDR3 nucleotides read TGTGCCAGCAGTTGGACACCCGGGGAGCTGTTTTTT.

This clone was detected only once. The chain recombines TRBV2 with TRBJ2-1; weak D call: TRBD2 (5 bases). Trimming left V 11 bases short and J 5 bases short, with 16 bases between. Germline V gene sequence: CDR1 SNHLY, CDR2 FYNNEI. This CDR3 is built from 13 residues. CDR3 in amino acids: CALTRGLHNEQFF. The CDR3 coding sequence is TGTGCCCTCACCCGGGGTCTCCACAATGAGCAGTTCTTC.

CDR3 DNA: TGCAGCGTTTATCTAAGGACTAGCGGGAGAAACATTCAGTACTTC. This sequence encodes CSVYLRTSGRNIQYF. This sequence joins TRBV29-1 and TRBJ2-4, with 13 bases fitting TRBD2. The V gene's germline CDR1 is SQVTM and CDR2 ANQGSEA. The CDR3 has 15 amino acids. The V and J ends lost 5 bases and 6 bases, in that order; junction bases with no gene match: 7.

V usage is TRBV5-1 and J usage is TRBJ2-3; 7 bases are a match to TRBD2. The V gene end was trimmed by 0 bases and the J gene end by 6 bases; junction bases not matched to a gene: 7. Germline CDR1 is SGHRS and CDR2 is YFSETQ. This CDR3 spans 15 amino acids. The CDR3 here is CASSLEAGSGDTQYF. The CDR3 coding sequence is TGCGCCAGCAGCTTGGAAGCGGGGTCGGGGGATACGCAGTATTTT.

Only a few counts were recorded for this clone. With a much larger clone just one base away, this may be a read error. The chain recombines TRBV6-4 with TRBJ2-1; TRBD2 aligns across 12 bases. The CDR3 runs 15 residues. CDR1 MRHNA and CDR2 SNTAGT come from the germline V gene. The J segment lost 4 bases and the V segment lost 2 bases, leaving 0 bases of the junction unmatched. The CDR3 loop is CASSDTSGGYNEQFF. DNA for the CDR3: TGTGCCAGCAGTGACACTAGCGGGGGGTACAATGAGCAGTTCTTC.